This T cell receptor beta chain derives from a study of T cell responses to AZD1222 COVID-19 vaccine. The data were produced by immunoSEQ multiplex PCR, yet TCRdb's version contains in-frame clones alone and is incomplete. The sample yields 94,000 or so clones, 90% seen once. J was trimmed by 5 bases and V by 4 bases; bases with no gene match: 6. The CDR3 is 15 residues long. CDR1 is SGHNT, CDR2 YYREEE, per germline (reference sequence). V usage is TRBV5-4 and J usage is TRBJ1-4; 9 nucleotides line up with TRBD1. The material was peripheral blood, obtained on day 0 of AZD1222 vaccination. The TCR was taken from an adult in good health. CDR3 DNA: TGTGCCAGCAGCCAAGTGGGACAGGGAAATGAAAAACTGTTTTTT. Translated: CASSQVGQGNEKLFF.